This record looks at one TCR beta chain sequence and its context. Its antigen is currently unknown. This CDR3 is built from 14 residues. In germline, CDR1 is SGHNT, CDR2 YYREEE (reference sequence). Deletions cut 1 base from V and 3 bases from J, with 8 bases between. The sample comes from a study of T cell responses to AZD1222 COVID-19 vaccine. Study-level results: Baseline testing showed seropositivity in only a handful of AZD1222 recipients.

Generated by immunoSEQ multiplex PCR, the TCRdb table keeps only in-frame clones and is missing some. The table includes approximately 150,000 clones, approximately 86% detected once. The sequence was obtained from an adult who received the AZD1222 COVID-19 vaccine. The chain has TRBV5-4 and TRBJ1-3; D is unclear. The source was peripheral blood, collected 28 days after the second AZD1222 dose. The DNA for the CDR3 is TGTGCCAGCAGCTTGACTGGGGTTGGAAACACCATATATTTT. It encodes CASSLTGVGNTIYF.